Following are 25 T cell receptor beta chains from one sample sequenced in a study of spatial heterogeneity in lung cancer. TCRdb reanalysed the 5' RACE reads using MiXCR and keeps one entry per CDR3 protein. This table has more than 50,000 distinct CDR3 sequences, 6% to 9% appearing once. Time point defined: sample taken at primary tumor resection. Tumor, nontumor lung or frozen PBMC supplied whole RNA that was sequenced unsorted. The sample here was PBMCs, taken at surgery. The receptors come from a female donor with early-stage non-small cell lung cancer.

This clonotype was seen many times. The rearrangement links TRBV21-1 to TRBJ2-1; the D segment call TRBD1 is taken from the table without a DNA check. TRBV21-1 is termed a pseudogene. The CDR3 extends over 13 amino acids. The CDR3 DNA sequence: TGTGCCAGCAGGCCTGGGGGACACAATGAGCAGTTCTTC. As protein: CASRPGGHNEQFF.

This clonotype was seen many times. This chain connects TRBV7-2 to TRBJ2-5; TRBD2 matches 9 bases. This CDR3 has 16 residues. Germline V gene sequence: CDR1 SGHTA, CDR2 FQGNSA. The junction had 8 bases not matched to a gene; V was cut back by 1 base and J by 5 bases. CDR3 sequence: CASSLGPAGGFETQYF. In nucleotides, the CDR3 is TGTGCCAGCAGCTTAGGCCCGGCGGGGGGGTTTGAGACCCAGTACTTC. Using reference TRBV7-2 and TRBJ2-5 for the parts outside the CDR3, the full variable domain is GAGVSQSPSNKVTEKGKDVELRCDPISGHTALYWYRQSLGQGLEFLIYFQGNSAPDKSGLPSDRFSAERTGGSVSTLTIQRTQQEDSAVYLCASSLGPAGGFETQYFGPGTRLLVL.

This clonotype showed up many times. This chain joins TRBV28 and TRBJ2-6; TRBD1 agrees at 10 bases. CDR3 length: 18 amino acids. Germline V gene data show CDR1 as MDHEN and CDR2 as SYDVKM. V trimming: 6 bases; J trimming: 0 bases; junction bases outside the gene matches: 8. The CDR3 is CASRGGQGYFSGANVLTF. The DNA for the CDR3 is TGTGCCAGCAGGGGGGGACAGGGGTATTTCTCTGGGGCCAACGTCCTGACTTTC.

There are many counts of this clonotype. The gene calls are TRBV15 and TRBJ2-6; no reliable D call. CDR1 and CDR2 (germline): LNHNV, YYDKDF (reference sequence). V lost 0 bases and J 1 base, leaving 10 bases between the germline ends. CDR3 length: 17 residues. The chain's CDR3 is CATSREGSASGANVLTF. In nucleotides, the CDR3 is TGTGCCACCAGCAGAGAAGGATCTGCATCTGGGGCCAACGTCCTGACTTTC.

To note about this clonotype: A single base separates this from a much larger clone, so it may be a read error. The chain carries TRBV29-1 and TRBJ2-3; perhaps TRBD2 as D (6 bases). Germline V lookup: CDR1 SQVTM, CDR2 ANQGSEA. Trimming took 3 bases from V and 2 from J, leaving 9 bases between them. This CDR3 comprises 13 residues. The CDR3 DNA sequence: TGCAGCGTTGACGGGAGTGACACAGATACGCAGTATTTT. It codes for CSVDGSDTDTQYF.

The genes are TRBV7-9 and TRBJ1-1, with D hard to call. Germline-derived CDR1 and CDR2 are SEHNR and FQNEAQ (reference sequence). The CDR3 length is 13 residues. The V end lost 1 base, the J end lost 5 bases, and 8 bases lay between the germline ends. CDR3 sequence (DNA): TGTGCCAGCAGCTTAGGTGGCAAGACTGAAGCTTTCTTT. Translated, it gives CASSLGGKTEAFF.

This clonotype has at least ten counts. This chain connects TRBV11-1 to TRBJ2-1; perhaps TRBD1 as D (6 bases). V shed 6 bases and J shed 9 bases, with 15 bases lying between them. This CDR3 region has 13 residues. Germline CDR1 is SGHAT and CDR2 is FQDESV (reference sequence). The CDR3 loop reads CASRSTGSSEQFF. CDR3 bases: TGTGCCAGCAGGAGCACAGGGTCTAGTGAGCAGTTCTTC.

At least ten counts were recorded for this clonotype. This chain links TRBV28 with TRBJ2-7; no firm D call. Deletions cut 2 bases from V and 2 bases from J, with 10 bases between. CDR1 and CDR2 (germline): MDHEN, SYDVKM. This CDR3 spans 14 amino acids. The CDR3 loop is CASSLGQPTYEQYF. The CDR3, as DNA: TGTGCCAGCAGTTTAGGTCAGCCTACCTACGAGCAGTACTTC.

This clonotype was observed many times. The chain links TRBV30 to TRBJ2-3; 9 bases are shared with TRBD2. Trimming took 1 base from V and 2 from J; bases not matched to a gene: 4. The CDR3 sequence is 15 residues long. CDR1 is GTSNPN and CDR2 is SVGIG in the germline V gene (reference sequence). The CDR3 DNA sequence: TGTGCCTGGAGTGGCTCTAGCGGGGTCACAGATACGCAGTATTTT. Amino acids: CAWSGSSGVTDTQYF.

This clonotype was counted many times. V is TRBV4-1 and J is TRBJ2-3; the match to TRBD2 covers 8 bases. In germline, CDR1 is MGHRA, CDR2 YSYEKL. CDR3 length equals 15 residues. V lost 1 base to trimming and J lost 1 base; unmatched junction nucleotides: 1. CDR3 residues: CASSQAGGGTDTQYF. In DNA, the CDR3 is TGCGCCAGCAGCCAAGCGGGGGGGGGCACAGATACGCAGTATTTT.

This clonotype was recorded at least ten times. The gene calls are TRBV4-2 and TRBJ2-3, with 13 bases aligning to TRBD2. The CDR3 length is 19 residues. CDR1 is LGHNA, CDR2 YNFKEQ, per germline. V dropped 4 bases and J dropped 0; count of bases not matched to a gene: 10. The CDR3 coding sequence is TGTGCCAGCAGCCTCCTCGGGACTAGCGGGGTGTCTAGCACAGATACGCAGTATTTT. Protein: CASSLLGTSGVSSTDTQYF.

This clonotype was seen at least ten times. This chain uses TRBV4-3 with TRBJ2-1, with a weak D call TRBD2 (5 bases). CDR1 and CDR2 from the germline V gene are LGHNA and YSLEER. Trimming took 3 bases from V and 2 from J, leaving 11 bases between them. This CDR3 region has 15 residues. The DNA of the CDR3 is TGCGCCAGCAGCCAGCACGGGATTCCCTACAATGAGCAGTTCTTC. Amino acids: CASSQHGIPYNEQFF.

Ten or more counts support this clonotype. The V gene is TRBV27, the J gene TRBJ2-2, with unresolved D. CDR3 length: 16 residues. The V and J ends lost 4 bases and 1 base respectively, with 13 bases between them. The germline V gene has CDR1 MNHEY and CDR2 SMNVEV (reference sequence). CDR3 nucleotide sequence: TGTGCCAGCAGTTCTCTGACTCGACAGAACACCGGGGAGCTGTTTTTT. It yields the protein CASSSLTRQNTGELFF.

This rearrangement joins TRBV5-4 to TRBJ1-2; D is unclear. Germline CDR1 and CDR2: SGHNT and YYREEE (reference sequence). This CDR3 region has 13 residues. Deletions cut 3 bases from V and 5 bases from J, with 11 bases between. The CDR3 region is CASSSPGGYGYTF. Written as DNA, the CDR3 is TGTGCCAGCAGCTCCCCCGGCGGATATGGCTACACCTTC.

This clonotype was seen many times. The chain combines TRBV5-8 with TRBJ1-2; TRBD1 matches 11 bases. The CDR3 is 16 residues long. V trimming: 7 bases; J trimming: 2 bases; junction bases outside the gene matches: 10. Germline-derived CDR1 and CDR2 are SGHTS and YDEGEE. The chain's CDR3 is CASEGDRGRFNYGYTF. The CDR3, as DNA: TGTGCCAGCGAGGGGGACAGGGGGAGATTCAACTATGGCTACACCTTC. Supplemented by reference TRBV5-8 and TRBJ1-2, the full variable domain reads EAGVTQSPTHLIKTRGQQATLRCSPISGHTSVYWYQQALGLGLQFLLWYDEGEERNRGNFPPRFSGRQFPNYSSELNVNALELEDSALYLCASEGDRGRFNYGYTFGSGTRLTVV.

The V and J genes are TRBV20-1 and TRBJ2-7; D is perhaps TRBD1 or TRBD2 (5 bases each). V shed 6 bases and J shed 5 bases, with 23 bases lying between them. CDR3 length equals 15 residues. Germline V gives CDR1 DFQATT, CDR2 SNEGSKA (reference sequence). This chain's CDR3 is CSARKWDPRDDEQYF. CDR3 in DNA: TGCAGTGCCAGAAAATGGGACCCCAGGGACGACGAGCAGTACTTC.

This clonotype was recorded many times. This chain joins TRBV6-2 or TRBV6-3 and TRBJ2-2; D uncertain. Looked up from germline, CDR1 is MNHEY and CDR2 is SVGEGT. V was clipped by 7 bases and J by 7 bases, with 13 bases between them. This CDR3 comprises 13 residues. As DNA, the CDR3 is TGTGCCAGCAAACGCGACGGAGTCGGGGAGCTGTTTTTT. Amino acids: CASKRDGVGELFF.

The rearrangement uses TRBV14 and TRBJ1-4, with 7 bases matching TRBD1. Germline loops: CDR1 SGHDN, CDR2 FVKESK. This CDR3 is 16 amino acids long. J lost 8 bases, V lost 1 base, and 10 bases had no gene match. The CDR3 DNA follows: TGTGCCAGCAGCCAAGCCCCGGGACAGATTGGAGAAAAACTGTTTTTT. Its protein is CASSQAPGQIGEKLFF.

This clonotype was found many times. V gene TRBV7-8 combines with J gene TRBJ2-1; maybe TRBD2 (6 bases). Germline values: CDR1 SGHVS, CDR2 FQNEAQ. The CDR3 has 16 amino acids. V was shortened by 5 bases and J by 0 bases, with 14 bases between the two germline ends. CDR3 sequence reads: CASSARDASSYNEQFF. As DNA, the CDR3 is TGTGCCAGCAGCGCGCGGGACGCCAGCTCCTACAATGAGCAGTTCTTC.

This clonotype was counted at least ten times. The chain links TRBV10-3 to TRBJ1-2; 7 nucleotides line up with TRBD1. V lost 6 bases to trimming and J lost 1 base; unmatched junction nucleotides: 8. Germline V gives CDR1 ENHRY, CDR2 SYGVKD. This CDR3 is 15 amino acids long. The CDR3 loop reads CAISGDREVNYGYTF. The DNA for the CDR3 is TGTGCCATCAGCGGCGACAGGGAGGTTAACTATGGCTACACCTTC.

The sample holds many counts of this clonotype. The chain links TRBV7-7 to TRBJ2-2; perhaps TRBD1 as D (5 bases). This CDR3 has 15 residues. V was trimmed by 5 bases and J by 0 bases, leaving 10 bases between them. Germline V gene lookup returns CDR1 SSHAT and CDR2 FNYEAQ (reference sequence). The CDR3 spells CASSRGQPNTGELFF. CDR3 bases: TGTGCCAGCAGCCGAGGACAACCGAACACCGGGGAGCTGTTTTTT.

The sample holds a few counts of this clonotype. V is TRBV20-1 and J is TRBJ2-7, with TRBD2 as a possible D gene (6 bases). The V end lost 3 bases, the J end lost 3 bases, and 18 bases lay between the germline ends. This CDR3 region has 15 residues. Looked up from germline, CDR1 is DFQATT and CDR2 is SNEGSKA (reference sequence). The CDR3, as DNA: TGCAGTGCTAGGGGATTTAGCGGCACCCACTACGAGCAGTACTTC. It codes for CSARGFSGTHYEQYF.

This clonotype was found many times. The rearrangement joins TRBV7-3 to TRBJ1-6; D call uncertain. Deletions cut 0 bases from V and 9 bases from J, with 9 bases between. Germline-derived CDR1 and CDR2 are SGHTA and FQGTGA. This CDR3 spans 14 amino acids. The CDR3, as DNA: TGTGCCAGCAGCTTAACGAGTCACACTTCACCCCTCCACTTT. It is translated as CASSLTSHTSPLHF.

Only a few counts were recorded for this clonotype. The chain employs TRBV7-2 and TRBJ2-1; tentatively, D is TRBD1 (7 bases). The CDR3 has 16 amino acids. Per germline, CDR1 SGHTA and CDR2 FQGNSA. Trimming removed 0 bases at V and 7 bases at J, with 16 bases between. For the CDR3, the DNA is TGTGCCAGCAGCTTAGCGCAGGGGGGCTCCGGGAATGAGCAGTTCTTC. Residues: CASSLAQGGSGNEQFF.

A word on this clonotype: This could be a read error, since a much larger clone is one nucleotide away. J is TRBJ1-2 and V is TRBV4-3; D not resolved. CDR3 length: 12 amino acids. The V gene's germline CDR1 is LGHNA and CDR2 YSLEER. For the CDR3, the DNA is TGCGCCAGCAGCCGGGGAGAGGATGGCAACACCTTC. This encodes CASSRGEDGNTF.